This entry is about one TCR beta chain. Study processing details: It was from reference gene primer amplification that nucleated cell counts were estimated. Clones were read by immunoSEQ multiplex PCR, and TCRdb kept only the in-frame ones, dropping some. The DNA gave D and trimming, while V, J and clone size come from that table. This table holds under 40,000 clones, 80% to 90% found once. The sample comes from a study of blood T cell repertoires in COVID-19. At the level of the study: COVID-19 samples, acute and convalescent, were from the United States, Italy and Spain. The cDNA or gDNA used as material had been derived from T cells, B-cell-depleted T cells, or PBMCs.

The sequence came from a man aged 80 or over with active COVID-19. The specimen sequenced was peripheral blood.

The CDR3 DNA is TGTGCCACCAGTGATCCCTCAGATGGCTACACCTTC. It encodes CATSDPSDGYTF. The gene calls are TRBV24-1 and TRBJ1-2, with D hard to call. CDR1 KGHDR and CDR2 SFDVKD come from the germline V gene. The V gene lost 3 bases and the J gene lost 6 bases, with 7 bases spanning the gap. The CDR3 is 12 amino acids.